This T cell receptor (beta chain) was captured by sequencing in a study of T cells in lung cancer brain metastases. Study as a whole: No interval therapy was given to about 90% of the 20 patients.

Concerning this clone: Its antigen is as yet unknown.

Whole-study results and caveats: Compared with paired primaries, brain metastases showed fewer unique productive clones (around 1,500 versus 5,000). Most clones were lesion-specific, with limited overlap between paired lesions (mean Morisita index approximately 0.21).

Germline lookup yields CDR1 SGHRS and CDR2 YFSETQ. The CDR3 spans 16 residues. The V segment lost 4 bases and the J segment 5 bases; nucleotides outside the gene matches: 5. Assay used: immunoSEQ multiplex PCR; TCRdb lists only in-frame clones, some missing. In the table there are about 750 clones, roughly nine tenths of which are singletons. What was sequenced was tumor tissue from the primary lung tumor. The chain couples TRBV5-1 to TRBJ2-1; 14 nucleotides agree with TRBD2. The TCR originated in a woman aged 70-85 years with non-small cell lung cancer. Here the CDR3 DNA reads TGCGCCAGCAGCAAAGGGACTAGCGGGAGAGACAATGAGCAGTTCTTC. It is translated as CASSKGTSGRDNEQFF. Combining the CDR3 with reference TRBV5-1 and TRBJ2-1 gives the whole variable domain KAGVTQTPRYLIKTRGQQVTLSCSPISGHRSVSWYQQTPGQGLQFLFEYFSETQRNKGNFPGRFSGRQFSNSRSEMNVSTLELGDSALYLCASSKGTSGRDNEQFFGPGTRLTVL.